The clone carrying this TCR beta chain was found a few times. Antigen unknown. TCRdb redid the calling of the 5' RACE reads with MiXCR, one entry per CDR3 protein. Of around 1.7 million distinct CDR3 sequences listed, around a third are singletons. This entry belongs to a study of identical twins. Whole-study findings and limits: Cord blood beta clonotypes that were abundant carried fewer insertions, and memory repertoires showed no such trend.

The CDR3 has 15 amino acids. Per the germline V gene, CDR1 is MGHRA and CDR2 is YSYEKL. Trimming removed 0 bases from V and 7 bases from J; junction bases left unmatched: 3. The chain uses TRBV4-1 and TRBJ1-4; 9 bases fit TRBD1. Sequenced sample: cord blood. This TCR was recovered from a newborn girl in good health. The CDR3 is CASSQEGTGFEKLFF. The CDR3 DNA is TGCGCCAGCAGCCAAGAAGGGACAGGGTTTGAAAAACTGTTTTTT.